The 8 T cell receptor beta chains below all came from one sample that was sequenced in a study of cytomegalovirus exposure and HLA in healthy donors (dated by TCRdb to about 2017). The library came from the immunoSEQ multiplex PCR assay. The multiplex PCR relied on a mix of 60 forward primers for TCR Vbeta segments and 13 reverse primers for TCR Jbeta segments. TCRdb obtained this table from immuneACCESS and retained in-frame rearrangements with V and J assigned. These tables miss some clones; where compared with another copy, unresolved V genes account for less than half of the shortfall, and the remainder is unexplained. Across this sample there are about 140,000 clones, with around 80% seen only once. The ten largest clones take up approximately 2% of the sample. Sequencing input: PBMCs. The receptors here all came from a middle-aged woman in good health and CMV-seronegative.

The rearrangement joins TRBV7-2 to TRBJ2-7, with 8 bases lining up with TRBD2. Looked up from germline, CDR1 is SGHTA and CDR2 is FQGNSA. The length of the CDR3 is 15 residues. V shed 1 base, J shed 6 bases, and the junction held 8 bases outside the gene matches. The CDR3 region is CASSLGSGRDTEQYF. For the CDR3, the DNA is TGTGCCAGCAGCTTAGGCAGCGGGAGAGATACCGAGCAGTACTTC. Drawing the rest from reference TRBV7-2 and TRBJ2-7, the complete variable domain is GAGVSQSPSNKVTEKGKDVELRCDPISGHTALYWYRQSLGQGLEFLIYFQGNSAPDKSGLPSDRFSAERTGGSVSTLTIQRTQQEDSAVYLCASSLGSGRDTEQYFGPGTRLTVT.

The J gene is TRBJ2-1, the V gene TRBV5-1, with TRBD2 matching 12 bases. This CDR3 is 15 amino acids long. Germline loops: CDR1 SGHRS, CDR2 YFSETQ. The junction had 4 bases not matched to a gene; V was cut back by 1 base and J by 8 bases. The CDR3 bases are TGCGCCAGCAGCTTGCGTCCTAGCGGGAGGGATGAGCAGTTCTTC. Translation gives CASSLRPSGRDEQFF.

The chain recombines TRBV1 with TRBJ1-1. TRBV1 is shown as a pseudogene. The CDR3 is 16 residues long. Written as DNA, the CDR3 is TGCACCAGCAGCCAAGATACGGTGCGGCAGAACACTGAAGCTTTCTTT. Translating gives CTSSQDTVRQNTEAFF.

The V gene is TRBV5-1, the J gene TRBJ1-1, with 7 bases lining up with TRBD1. Germline CDR1 SGHRS, CDR2 YFSETQ. The CDR3 has 16 residues. The V gene end was trimmed by 4 bases and the J gene end by 3 bases; junction bases not matched to a gene: 12. The CDR3 DNA is TGCGCCAGCAGCCCCGGGGGCGACAGGGCGGACACTGAAGCTTTCTTT. Its translation is CASSPGGDRADTEAFF.

The sample holds one count of this clone. The chain employs TRBV5-4 and TRBJ2-3; D remains unclear. Germline loops: CDR1 SGHNT, CDR2 YYREEE (reference sequence). The V end was cut by 0 bases, the J end by 3 bases, with 14 bases between. This CDR3 comprises 16 residues. This CDR3 reads CASSLGPGYETDTQYF. The CDR3 DNA reads as TGTGCCAGCAGCTTGGGTCCCGGGTACGAGACAGATACGCAGTATTTT.

This chain joins TRBV30 and TRBJ2-7; D perhaps matches TRBD1 (5 bases). V gave up 4 bases and J gave up 2 bases, with 15 bases separating them. Per germline, CDR1 GTSNPN and CDR2 SVGIG (reference sequence). The CDR3 loop spans 14 amino acids. The CDR3 coding sequence is TGTGCCTGGATGGAAAAGGGGCTTACCTACGAGCAGTACTTC. Amino acids: CAWMEKGLTYEQYF.

The CDR3 DNA follows: TGTGCCAGCAGCTCTTCGGAGGGTCCCGAGCAGTACTTC. Its protein is CASSSSEGPEQYF. The V call is TRBV5-4, the J call TRBJ2-7; D is perhaps TRBD2 (6 bases). The CDR3 covers 13 residues. Germline CDR1 reads SGHNT; CDR2 reads YYREEE (reference sequence). With 3 bases removed from V and 6 bases from J, the gap between germline ends came to 13 bases.

The genes are TRBV7-8 and TRBJ2-7, with 8 nucleotides matching TRBD1. The germline V gene has CDR1 SGHVS and CDR2 FQNEAQ. With 8 bases clipped from V and 2 bases from J, the junction kept 11 bases outside the gene matches. This CDR3 contains 15 residues. CDR3: CASFQGARMTYEQYF. The DNA of the CDR3 is TGTGCCAGCTTTCAGGGGGCCCGTATGACCTACGAGCAGTACTTC.